The rows below give T cell receptor beta chains drawn from one sample of a study of immune evolution from preneoplasia to lung adenocarcinoma. TCRdb's table, derived via immunoSEQ multiplex PCR, lists solely in-frame clones and lacks some. The sample comprises 3,500 or so clones, about 81% of which are singletons, and roughly 7% rests with the top ten. Sequencing was done on a sample of FFPE invasive lung adenocarcinoma tissue. These receptors all stem from a person aged 70 to 85 with invasive lung adenocarcinoma. The CDR3 runs from the conserved cysteine through the conserved F or W. The D gene is left open where the match is weak. For some rows the clone size is stated as once, few or many, or as a class when expanded; others skip it.

TRBJ2-5 - TRBV19 - TGTGCCAGTGGGACAGGGTCCAGACTAGCGGCCAACCAAGAGACCCAGTACTTC CASGTGSRLAANQETQYF
TRBJ2-7 - TRBV29-1 - TGCAGCGCTCAGACTCTGGACAACTCCTACGAGCAGTACTTC CSAQTLDNSYEQYF
TRBJ2-2 TRBD2 TRBV10-3 few TGTGCCATCAGTGATGGCCTAGCGGGAGTGTCGAACACCGGGGAGCTGTTTTTT CAISDGLAGVSNTGELFF
TRBJ2-7 - TRBV5-4 - TGTGCCAGCAGCGGACCCCACATTTACGAGCAGTACTTC CASSGPHIYEQYF
TRBJ2-1 - TRBV4-2 - TGTGCCAGCAGCCAAGTGATAGGACAGAAGGCTGAGCAGTTCTTC CASSQVIGQKAEQFF
TRBJ2-1 - TRBV28 - TGTGCCAGCTCAGTCGACGCTTCGGGGGAGCAGTTCTTC CASSVDASGEQFF
TRBJ2-7 TRBD2 TRBV29-1 - TGCAGCGAACGACTAGCGGGGTCCTACGAGCAATACTTC CSERLAGSYEQYF
TRBJ1-1 - TRBV15 - TGTGCCACCAGCCGCCCCAGGGGGAACACTGAAGCTTTCTTT CATSRPRGNTEAFF
TRBJ2-5 - TRBV5-1 - TGCGCCAGCAGCATCCAAGAGACCCAGTACTTC CASSIQETQYF
TRBJ2-7 - TRBV29-1 - TGCAGCGTTGGGGGAGGGGGTCGTGAGCAGTACTTC CSVGGGGREQYF
TRBJ2-3 - TRBV13 - TGTGCCAGCAGCTCTAGCGTTTCTGAGTCCACAGATACGCAGTATTTT CASSSSVSESTDTQYF
TRBJ2-6 - TRBV5-6 - TGTGCCAGCAGCTTGGGTGGGGGATGGGGGGCCAACGTCCTGACTTTC CASSLGGGWGANVLTF
TRBJ2-3 TRBD2 TRBV5-1 - TGCGCCAGCAGCTTGGAAGCGCGGGAGGGCCATACGCAGTATTTT CASSLEAREGHTQYF
TRBJ1-2 TRBD1 TRBV19 - TGTGCCAGTAGTACTGGACAGGGCGCTTATGGCTACACCTTC CASSTGQGAYGYTF
TRBJ2-3 TRBD1 TRBV5-1 once TGCGCCAGCAGCTTAGGACAGGGGCGGGGAGATACGCAGTATTTT CASSLGQGRGDTQYF
TRBJ2-3 - TRBV11-3 - TGTGCCAGCAGCTTAGATTGGTATACGCAGTATTTT CASSLDWYTQYF
TRBJ2-7 - TRBV29-1 - TGCAGCGTTGTAACAGGTTACGAGCAGTACTTC CSVVTGYEQYF
TRBJ2-2 - TRBV19 - TGTGCCAGTACGGCCTATACCGGGGAGCTGTTTTTT CASTAYTGELFF
TRBJ1-1 - TRBV5-1 - TGCGCCAGCAGCTTGGCGGGGGGGGACACTGAAGCTTTCTTT CASSLAGGDTEAFF
TRBJ2-1 - TRBV6-1 - TGTGCCACCGGTTGGGGGCCCTACAATGAGCAGTTCTTC CATGWGPYNEQFF
TRBJ2-6 TRBD2 TRBV4-1 - TGCGCCAGCAGACCCTGGGGGGGGGTGGACTCTGGGGCCAACGTCCTGACTTTC CASRPWGGVDSGANVLTF
TRBJ1-2 - TRBV28 - TGTGCCAGCGGCCAGGGGAGGGCGGGCTACACCTTC CASGQGRAGYTF
TRBJ1-1 - TRBV7-2 - TGTGCCAGCAGCTTAGGCGGCGGCTTGAACACTGAAGCTTTCTTT CASSLGGGLNTEAFF
TRBJ1-2 TRBD1 TRBV7-9 - TGTGCCAGCAGGGACAGGGGCAACTATGGCTACACCTTC CASRDRGNYGYTF
TRBJ2-7 TRBD1 TRBV30 - TGTGCCTGGAGGGCCTCCGACAGGGGGGTCTACGAGCAGTACTTC CAWRASDRGVYEQYF
TRBJ2-3 - TRBV2 - TGTGCCAGCGGGTACTCCACAGATACGCAGTATTTT CASGYSTDTQYF
TRBJ1-1 TRBD1 TRBV5-1 - TGCGCCAGCAGCTCAAGGACAGGGGGGTTCGCTGAAGCTTTCTTT CASSSRTGGFAEAFF
TRBJ2-3 - TRBV2 once TGTGCCAGCACCCTTGGGGGCGGGAGAGGAGATACGCAGTATTTT CASTLGGGRGDTQYF
TRBJ2-5 - TRBV30 - TGTGCCTTCCGAGGGTCAGATCGGGAGACCCAGTACTTC CAFRGSDRETQYF
TRBJ2-7 TRBD1 TRBV11-1 - TGTGCCAGCAGCCCTCGACAGGGTCGGAACGAGCAGTACTTC CASSPRQGRNEQYF
TRBJ2-1 - TRBV5-4 - TGTGCCAGCAGCTTTCTGGGGAGAGAAAAGTTCTTC CASSFLGREKFF
TRBJ1-4 - TRBV30 - TGTGCCTGGAGTGTGTATTCCGGTGAAAAACTGTTTTTT CAWSVYSGEKLFF
TRBJ1-5 - TRBV10-2 - TGCGCCAGCAGTGAGTCTTTCAATCAGCCCCAGCATTTT CASSESFNQPQHF
TRBJ2-2 - TRBV6-4 - TGTGCCAGCAGTGAAGAAGGGGGCACCGGGGAGCTGTTTTTT CASSEEGGTGELFF
TRBJ1-1 - TRBV29-1 few TGCAGCGTTGATGGTTCAGGACGCAACTTT CSVDGSGRNF
TRBJ2-1 TRBD2 TRBV7-6 - TGTGCCAGCACCCCGACTAGCGGCGGAGAGCAGTTCTTC CASTPTSGGEQFF
TRBJ2-1 TRBD2 TRBV11-2 - TGTGCCAGCAGCTTAGTTCTCGCGGGAGGTTATGGTGAGCAGTTCTTC CASSLVLAGGYGEQFF
TRBJ1-5 - TRBV19 - TGTGCCAGTAGTTACCCGCCCCAGCATTTT CASSYPPQHF
TRBJ2-3 TRBD2 TRBV5-8 once TGTGCCAGCAGCTTCAGGACTAGCGGAATCACAGATACGCAGTATTTT CASSFRTSGITDTQYF
TRBJ1-5 - TRBV28 - TGTGCCAGCTCCTCGGGGGGAGGCAATCAGCCCCAGCATTTT CASSSGGGNQPQHF
TRBJ1-2 - TRBV5-1 few TGCGCCAGCAGCTTGGCCGGCACGGGGGCGGGTCATGGCTACACCTTC CASSLAGTGAGHGYTF
TRBJ2-1 TRBD2 TRBV7-8 - TGTGCCAGCAGCTTAGCGCCGGGACTAGCGGGAGCGGATAATGAGCAGTTCTTC CASSLAPGLAGADNEQFF
TRBJ1-1 - TRBV30 - TGTGCCTGGAACAGGAACACTGAAGCTTTCTTT CAWNRNTEAFF
TRBJ2-5 TRBD2 TRBV7-9 - TGTGCCAGCAGCCCTCTAGCGGGCGCCCAAGAGACCCAGTACTTC CASSPLAGAQETQYF
TRBJ2-3 - TRBV20-1 - TGCAGTGCTACCTTCACAGATACGCAGTATTTT CSATFTDTQYF
TRBJ1-6 TRBD1 TRBV27 few TGTGCCAGCAGTTCGTCATTCACCGGGACAGGGACTTCACCCCTCCACTTT CASSSSFTGTGTSPLHF